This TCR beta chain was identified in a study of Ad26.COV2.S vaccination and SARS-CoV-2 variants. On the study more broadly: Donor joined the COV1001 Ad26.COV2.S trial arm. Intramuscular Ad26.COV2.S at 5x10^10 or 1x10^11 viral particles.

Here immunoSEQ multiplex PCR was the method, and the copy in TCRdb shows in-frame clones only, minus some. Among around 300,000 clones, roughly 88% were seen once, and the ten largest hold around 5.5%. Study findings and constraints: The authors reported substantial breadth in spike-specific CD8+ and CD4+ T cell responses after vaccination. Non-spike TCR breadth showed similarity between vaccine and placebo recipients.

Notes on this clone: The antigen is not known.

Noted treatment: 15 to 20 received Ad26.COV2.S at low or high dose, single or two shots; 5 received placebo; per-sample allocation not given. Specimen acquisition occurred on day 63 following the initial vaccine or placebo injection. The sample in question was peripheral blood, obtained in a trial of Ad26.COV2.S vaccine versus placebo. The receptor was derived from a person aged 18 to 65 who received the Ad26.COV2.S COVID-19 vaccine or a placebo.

In DNA, the CDR3 is TGCGCCAGCAGCCTGTCCGGGACCCAGAACAACATTCAGTACTTC. The encoded protein is CASSLSGTQNNIQYF. The J gene is TRBJ2-4, the V gene TRBV5-1; perhaps D is TRBD1 or TRBD2 (5 bases each). The V gene lost 4 bases and the J gene lost 7 bases, with 18 bases spanning the gap. Germline CDR1 reads SGHRS; CDR2 reads YFSETQ. The CDR3 extends over 15 amino acids. Filled out from reference TRBV5-1 and TRBJ2-4, the complete variable domain reads KAGVTQTPRYLIKTRGQQVTLSCSPISGHRSVSWYQQTPGQGLQFLFEYFSETQRNKGNFPGRFSGRQFSNSRSEMNVSTLELGDSALYLCASSLSGTQNNIQYFGAGTRLSVL.